These 17 T cell receptor beta chains came from one sample sequenced in a study of blood T cell repertoires in COVID-19. The method was immunoSEQ multiplex PCR; TCRdb's version includes in-frame clones alone and lacks a portion of them. The table lists around 180,000 clones, roughly 81% of them singletons. The sample was peripheral blood. Receptors originate from a woman older than 75 with COVID-19, enrolled during active disease.

This sequence joins TRBV10-2 and TRBJ2-1, with D perhaps matching TRBD2 (5 bases). The CDR3 sequence is 12 residues long. Trimming pared 6 bases from V and 10 bases from J, leaving 13 bases between. Germline CDR1 is WSHSY and CDR2 is SAAADI. The DNA for the CDR3 is TGCGCCAGCAGCTTAATCGGGATCGAGCAGTTCTTC. Translating it yields CASSLIGIEQFF.

The J gene is TRBJ1-1, the V gene TRBV29-1, with 7 nucleotides matching TRBD1. The germline V gene has CDR1 SQVTM and CDR2 ANQGSEA. The ends lost 6 bases at V and 4 bases at J; junction bases unmatched: 5. This CDR3 is built from 12 residues. The chain's CDR3 is CSVVQGTTEAFF. The CDR3 DNA follows: TGCAGCGTAGTACAGGGGACCACTGAAGCTTTCTTT.

V and J are TRBV27 and TRBJ2-3, with 7 bases that match TRBD1. This CDR3 contains 15 residues. Trimming cost V 2 bases and J 3 bases; bases outside gene matches: 5. Germline-derived CDR1 and CDR2 are MNHEY and SMNVEV (reference sequence). For the CDR3, the DNA is TGTGCCAGCAGTTTAGTGACAGGGTATACAGATACGCAGTATTTT. Translation: CASSLVTGYTDTQYF.

The genes are TRBV28 and TRBJ2-3, with D tentatively TRBD2 (5 bases). V lost 6 bases and J 2 bases, leaving 9 bases between the germline ends. Germline values: CDR1 MDHEN, CDR2 SYDVKM. The CDR3 is made up of 13 amino acids. CDR3 sequence (DNA): TGTGCCAGCAGGTACGGGAACACAGATACGCAGTATTTT. This translates into CASRYGNTDTQYF.

The rearrangement joins TRBV4-3 to TRBJ2-1; D uncertain. This CDR3 is built from 15 residues. V lost 0 bases and J 0 bases, leaving 6 bases between the germline ends. CDR1 LGHNA and CDR2 YSLEER come from the germline V gene. The CDR3 protein is CASSQDRGSYNEQFF. The CDR3 coding sequence is TGCGCCAGCAGCCAAGATCGCGGCTCCTACAATGAGCAGTTCTTC.

The genes are TRBV7-8 and TRBJ1-1, with D unclear. The V end lost 2 bases, the J end lost 1 base, and 5 bases lay between the germline ends. This CDR3 comprises 13 residues. Per germline, CDR1 SGHVS and CDR2 FQNEAQ. CDR3 coding DNA: TGTGCCAGCAGCTTACGGGGGAACACTGAAGCTTTCTTT. Protein product: CASSLRGNTEAFF.

V is TRBV11-2 and J is TRBJ2-3; D might be TRBD2 (7 bases). Germline V gives CDR1 SGHAT, CDR2 FQNNGV. Trimming stripped 1 base from V and 8 bases from J, with 13 bases between. The CDR3 is made up of 14 amino acids. CDR3 nucleotide sequence: TGTGCCAGCAGCTTAGGGGGGGGGCCGGGTACGCAGTATTTT. It is translated as CASSLGGGPGTQYF.

This clone was observed a single time. The chain carries TRBV24-1 and TRBJ2-2; TRBD2 aligns across 7 bases. The CDR3 contains 20 residues. The trim removed 0 bases at V and 0 bases at J, leaving 12 bases unmatched. The germline V gene encodes CDR1 KGHDR and CDR2 SFDVKD. CDR3 sequence reads: CATSDLPGSQAGANTGELFF. The CDR3 region has the DNA TGTGCCACCAGTGATTTGCCGGGGTCACAGGCGGGAGCGAACACCGGGGAGCTGTTTTTT.

The chain uses TRBV6-5 and TRBJ2-7; no firm D call. CDR3 length: 14 residues. Trimming took off 6 bases at V and 2 bases at J, with 14 bases between the two ends. The germline V gene encodes CDR1 MNHEY and CDR2 SVGAGI. For the CDR3, the DNA is TGTGCCAGCAGCTTAACAGTTCCACCCTACGAGCAGTACTTC. Translation gives CASSLTVPPYEQYF.

The chain carries TRBV2 and TRBJ2-7, with D possibly TRBD2 on 5 matching bases. The V gene's germline CDR1 is SNHLY and CDR2 FYNNEI. The V gene lost 6 bases and the J gene lost 2 bases, with 14 bases spanning the gap. The CDR3 covers 14 residues. The CDR3 region is CASRGSSLPYEQYF. DNA of the CDR3: TGTGCCAGCAGGGGCTCTAGCCTACCCTACGAGCAGTACTTC.

The CDR3: CASSIPRQSTNEKLFF. CDR3 in DNA: TGTGCCAGTAGTATACCCCGTCAGTCAACTAATGAAAAACTGTTTTTT. The gene calls are TRBV19 and TRBJ1-4; no clear D. Germline V gene data show CDR1 as LNHDA and CDR2 as SQIVND (reference sequence). The CDR3 covers 16 residues. V shed 2 bases and J shed 0 bases, with 10 bases lying between them.

This chain uses TRBV2 with TRBJ1-2; 7 bases line up with TRBD1. Germline-derived CDR1 and CDR2 are SNHLY and FYNNEI. This CDR3 region has 13 residues. The junction had 7 bases not matched to a gene; V was cut back by 4 bases and J by 8 bases. The CDR3 DNA is TGTGCCAGCAGTGGAGAGGGGGCGCAAGGCTACACCTTC. Translation: CASSGEGAQGYTF.

This chain joins TRBV18 and TRBJ1-2, with 7 positions matching TRBD1. With 6 bases clipped from V and 2 bases from J, the junction kept 9 bases outside the gene matches. The CDR3 spans 15 residues. Germline V gene lookup returns CDR1 KGHSH and CDR2 LQKENI. CDR3 sequence reads: CASSPGQPQNYGYTF. CDR3 nucleotides: TGTGCCAGCTCCCCGGGACAGCCTCAAAACTATGGCTACACCTTC.

The chain recombines TRBV7-2 with TRBJ2-3, with D tentatively TRBD1 (5 bases). V was clipped by 4 bases and J by 1 base, with 15 bases between them. The CDR3 is made up of 16 amino acids. CDR1 and CDR2 from the germline V gene are SGHTA and FQGNSA. DNA for the CDR3: TGTGCCAGCAGCTCCCTCACAGGCTCTGGCACAGATACGCAGTATTTT. Its translation is CASSSLTGSGTDTQYF.

This chain uses TRBV7-8 with TRBJ1-4; 10 positions agree with TRBD1. The ends lost 5 bases at V and 7 bases at J; junction bases unmatched: 16. The germline V gene has CDR1 SGHVS and CDR2 FQNEAQ. The CDR3 is 18 amino acids. The CDR3 spells CASSPRGQGTREFEKLFF. The CDR3 nucleotides are TGTGCCAGCAGCCCTAGGGGACAGGGGACAAGAGAGTTTGAAAAACTGTTTTTT.

The chain employs TRBV28 and TRBJ2-6; a weak D match, TRBD1 (6 bases). The V gene's germline CDR1 is MDHEN and CDR2 SYDVKM. Deletions cut 6 bases from V and 1 base from J, with 16 bases between. The CDR3 extends over 17 amino acids. CDR3 in amino acids: CASSRDRRASGANVLTF. CDR3 coding DNA: TGTGCCAGCAGCCGAGACAGGCGGGCTTCTGGGGCCAACGTCCTGACTTTC.

The chain combines TRBV2 with TRBJ2-7, with 7 bases lining up with TRBD1. The CDR3 totals 14 residues. CDR1 is SNHLY and CDR2 is FYNNEI in the germline V gene. With 1 base clipped from V and 5 bases from J, the junction kept 5 bases outside the gene matches. The CDR3 DNA reads TGTGCCAGCAGTGAAGGACAGGGCAGGGACGAGCAGTACTTC. It encodes CASSEGQGRDEQYF.